The subject of this entry is one T cell receptor beta chain. The CDR3 is 15 residues long. Trimming pared 4 bases from V and 3 bases from J, leaving 15 bases between. Germline CDR1 reads LNHDA; CDR2 reads SQIVND (reference sequence). Enrollees, roughly 18 to 90 years old, lived in 24 US areas. The data belong to a study of blood T cell repertoires in COVID-19. Per the authors' pipeline: Nucleated cell counts were estimated from reference gene primer amplification. Profiled with immunoSEQ multiplex PCR; TCRdb holds only in-frame clones, not every one. V, J and clone size are taken as reported in that table, and D and trimming were inferred from the DNA itself. Of around 200,000 clones listed, approximately 75% are singletons.

The sample comprised PBMCs or T cells enriched from blood (not recorded which). The origin of this receptor is a middle-aged man who had recovered from COVID-19. This chain connects TRBV19 to TRBJ1-1, with D tentatively TRBD1 (6 bases). CDR3 amino acids: CASSTGAAPDTEAFF. For the CDR3, the DNA is TGTGCCAGTAGTACAGGGGCCGCGCCCGACACTGAAGCTTTCTTT.